The 18 T cell receptor beta chains listed next were all sequenced from one sample in a study of cytomegalovirus exposure and HLA in healthy donors. The PCR employed 60 Vbeta primers together with 13 Jbeta primers. Generated by immunoSEQ multiplex PCR, the TCRdb table keeps only in-frame clones and is missing some. The table lists about 160,000 clones, around 78% of them singletons. What was sequenced was PBMCs. The receptor source for this set is a woman between 40 and 55 years old in good health and CMV-seronegative.

The rearrangement links TRBV11-3 to TRBJ2-1; 7 nucleotides agree with TRBD2. After removal of 9 bases from V and 5 bases from J, the junction contained 7 bases not matched to a gene. The CDR3 runs to 13 residues. CDR1 is SGHNT, CDR2 YENEEA, per germline. The CDR3 bases are TGTGCCAGTCGACTAGCCGGCGACAATGAGCAGTTCTTC. This encodes CASRLAGDNEQFF.

This clone was seen more than once but under ten times. CDR3 region: CSVTPTGGSTDTQYF. The DNA of the CDR3 is TGCAGCGTCACCCCAACGGGGGGTAGCACAGATACGCAGTATTTT. This chain links TRBV29-1 with TRBJ2-3; 7 nucleotides align to TRBD2. The V gene end was trimmed by 6 bases and the J gene end by 0 bases; junction bases not matched to a gene: 9. The CDR3 loop spans 15 amino acids. Per germline, CDR1 SQVTM and CDR2 ANQGSEA.

This clone was detected only a few times. This chain connects TRBV28 to TRBJ2-7; D ambiguous. This CDR3 has 10 amino acids. CDR1 is MDHEN and CDR2 is SYDVKM in the germline V gene. The V gene lost 4 bases and the J gene lost 5 bases, with 3 bases spanning the gap. The CDR3 protein is CASSSNEQYF. The CDR3, as DNA: TGTGCCAGCAGTTCCAACGAGCAGTACTTC.

This sequence joins TRBV6-5 and TRBJ1-2; TRBD1 agrees at 8 bases. The CDR3 runs to 15 residues. Germline CDR1 reads MNHEY; CDR2 reads SVGAGI. Trimming at V came to 2 bases and at J to 5 bases, leaving 7 bases not matched to a gene. For the CDR3, the DNA is TGTGCCAGCAGTTACGACAGGGGATCCCCTTATGGCTACACCTTC. This codes for CASSYDRGSPYGYTF.

V is TRBV13 and J is TRBJ1-3, with 7 bases that match TRBD1. The CDR3 spans 15 residues. The ends lost 7 bases at V and 4 bases at J; junction bases unmatched: 10. In germline, CDR1 is PRHDT, CDR2 FYEKMQ (reference sequence). The CDR3 here is CASTGGVGSGNTIYF. In DNA, the CDR3 is TGTGCCAGCACAGGGGGAGTGGGGTCCGGAAACACCATATATTTT.

V usage is TRBV6-1 and J usage is TRBJ1-1; D is unclear. Germline CDR1 MNHNS, CDR2 SASEGT. The CDR3 totals 14 residues. Trimming took 8 bases from V and 6 from J, leaving 19 bases between them. The CDR3 DNA reads as TGTGCCAGCCGGAGGGTCTCCGAGGCCTCTGAAGCTTTCTTT. It translates to CASRRVSEASEAFF.

This chain uses TRBV28 with TRBJ1-5; D possibly corresponds to TRBD1 (5 bases). CDR3 size: 18 residues. CDR1 MDHEN and CDR2 SYDVKM come from the germline V gene. V shed 6 bases and J shed 0 bases, with 21 bases lying between them. This CDR3 is CASSAITSQADSNQPQHF. The CDR3 DNA follows: TGTGCCAGCAGCGCGATCACCTCACAGGCGGATAGCAATCAGCCCCAGCATTTT.

V usage is TRBV18 and J usage is TRBJ2-1; 13 bases fit TRBD2. Germline V CDR1 and CDR2: KGHSH, LQKENI. This CDR3 has 17 amino acids. Trimming took 0 bases from V and 5 from J; bases not matched to a gene: 4. This chain's CDR3 is CASSPPSGLAGDNEQFF. The CDR3 DNA follows: TGTGCCAGCTCACCACCTTCCGGACTAGCGGGGGACAATGAGCAGTTCTTC. The entire variable domain, with the rest obtained from reference TRBV18 and TRBJ2-1, is as follows: NAGVMQNPRHLVRRRGQEARLRCSPMKGHSHVYWYRQLPEEGLKFMVYLQKENIIDESGMPKERFSAEFPKEGPSILRIQQVVRGDSAAYFCASSPPSGLAGDNEQFFGPGTRLTVL.

This clone is a singleton in its sample. This chain connects TRBV18 to TRBJ2-7, with 10 bases matching TRBD1. Looked up from germline, CDR1 is KGHSH and CDR2 is LQKENI. This CDR3 has 15 amino acids. The V gene end was trimmed by 5 bases and the J gene end by 4 bases; junction bases not matched to a gene: 8. The CDR3 DNA follows: TGTGCCAGCTCAGGCCCCGGGACAGGGGATTACGAGCAGTACTTC. This sequence encodes CASSGPGTGDYEQYF. Drawing the rest from reference TRBV18 and TRBJ2-7, the complete variable domain is NAGVMQNPRHLVRRRGQEARLRCSPMKGHSHVYWYRQLPEEGLKFMVYLQKENIIDESGMPKERFSAEFPKEGPSILRIQQVVRGDSAAYFCASSGPGTGDYEQYFGPGTRLTVT.

The chain couples TRBV5-1 to TRBJ2-3; 9 bases fit TRBD1. Germline lookup yields CDR1 SGHRS and CDR2 YFSETQ. CDR3 length: 14 amino acids. After removal of 3 bases from V and 3 bases from J, the junction contained 2 bases not matched to a gene. DNA of the CDR3: TGCGCCAGCAGCTCCGGACAGGGGACAGATACGCAGTATTTT. Protein: CASSSGQGTDTQYF.

This chain links TRBV19 with TRBJ2-7; TRBD1 aligns across 9 bases. There are 14 residues in the CDR3. The germline CDR1 and CDR2 sequences are LNHDA and SQIVND (reference sequence). V trimming: 5 bases; J trimming: 4 bases; junction bases outside the gene matches: 6. In nucleotides, the CDR3 is TGTGCCAGTAGTGCCGGGACAGGGAGATACGAGCAGTACTTC. It codes for CASSAGTGRYEQYF.

The J gene is TRBJ2-5, the V gene TRBV9; 13 bases map to TRBD2. This CDR3 contains 17 residues. Trimming removed 0 bases from V and 5 bases from J; junction bases left unmatched: 7. The germline CDR1 and CDR2 sequences are SGDLS and YYNGEE. The CDR3 nucleotides are TGTGCCAGCAGCGTAGGGACTAGCGGGGGAGCCTGGGAGACCCAGTACTTC. As protein: CASSVGTSGGAWETQYF.

The rearrangement uses TRBV6-1 and TRBJ1-4; D is unresolved. CDR3 length: 17 amino acids. Trimming shortened V by 1 base and J by 0 bases, and 12 bases separated the two germline ends. Per the germline V gene, CDR1 is MNHNS and CDR2 is SASEGT. As DNA, the CDR3 is TGTGCCAGCAGTGAAGTTTCGGGGATTGCAACTAATGAAAAACTGTTTTTT. It is translated as CASSEVSGIATNEKLFF.

This chain joins TRBV5-6 and TRBJ1-2; D not certain. Germline V lookup: CDR1 SGHDT, CDR2 YYEEEE. This CDR3 has 14 amino acids. The V and J ends lost 2 bases and 4 bases respectively, with 12 bases between them. The CDR3 DNA sequence: TGTGCCAGCAGCTTAGAGGGAGCAGGCTATGGCTACACCTTC. As protein: CASSLEGAGYGYTF. The full variable domain, rest sourced from reference TRBV5-6 and TRBJ1-2, is DAGVTQSPTHLIKTRGQQVTLRCSPKSGHDTVSWYQQALGQGPQFIFQYYEEEERQRGNFPDRFSGHQFPNYSSELNVNALLLGDSALYLCASSLEGAGYGYTFGSGTRLTVV.

This clone was detected only once. This chain links TRBV10-3 with TRBJ2-3, with D maybe TRBD2 (6 bases). Germline CDR1 reads ENHRY; CDR2 reads SYGVKD. The CDR3 has 13 amino acids. Trimming removed 0 bases at V and 7 bases at J, with 8 bases between. The CDR3 loop is CAISESGGYTQYF. The CDR3, as DNA: TGTGCCATCAGTGAGTCGGGGGGATATACGCAGTATTTT.

Turning to this clone: This likely comes from a read error, as the CDR3 has no conserved phenylalanine or tryptophan at its end. The chain combines TRBV9 with TRBJ1-1, with a weak D call TRBD1 (5 bases). The germline gives CDR1 SGDLS, CDR2 YYNGEE. CDR3 length equals 15 residues. Trimming shortened V by 3 bases and J by 4 bases, and 16 bases separated the two germline ends. CDR3 sequence: CASSDIREEVTEAFL. The CDR3 nucleotides are TGTGCCAGCAGCGACATCAGGGAAGAAGTCACTGAAGCTTTCCTT.

In DNA, the CDR3 is TGTGCCAGCAGTCACGGACAGGGGGCTGTCTATGGCTACACCTTC. As protein: CASSHGQGAVYGYTF. The V and J genes are TRBV6-5 and TRBJ1-2; 11 nucleotides agree with TRBD1. The CDR3 is 15 amino acids. Trimming took 5 bases from V and 4 from J; bases not matched to a gene: 6. Per the germline V gene, CDR1 is MNHEY and CDR2 is SVGAGI.

This chain connects TRBV12-5 to TRBJ2-3; 10 bases line up with TRBD1. Germline loops: CDR1 LGHNT, CDR2 FRNRAP. This CDR3 has 15 residues. Trimming took 5 bases from V and 1 from J; bases not matched to a gene: 3. In DNA, the CDR3 is TGTGCTAGTGGTCCCGGGACAGGGGGCACAGATACGCAGTATTTT. It is translated as CASGPGTGGTDTQYF. The entire variable domain, with the rest obtained from reference TRBV12-5 and TRBJ2-3, is as follows: DARVTQTPRHKVTEMGQEVTMRCQPILGHNTVFWYRQTMMQGLELLAYFRNRAPLDDSGMPKDRFSAEMPDATLATLKIQPSEPRDSAVYFCASGPGTGGTDTQYFGPGTRLTVL.